This T cell receptor beta chain was sequenced in a study of blood T cell repertoires in COVID-19. Original processing methods: For nucleated cells, counts were estimated from reference gene primer amplification. Sequencing was performed with immunoSEQ multiplex PCR; in TCRdb, only in-frame clones are kept and a portion is missing. The V and J calls and clone size come from that table; D and trimming were worked out from the DNA. Here the sample spans approximately 68,000 clones, around 80% being singletons. The CDR3 spans 14 residues. V gave up 0 bases and J gave up 6 bases, with 12 bases separating them. Germline CDR1 and CDR2: ENHRY and SYGVKD.

V usage is TRBV10-3 and J usage is TRBJ2-7, with D uncertain. Sequencing was performed on peripheral blood. The TCR was taken from a human donor in a cohort sampled during active COVID-19. CDR3: CAISESHSPSEQYF. CDR3 bases: TGTGCCATCAGTGAGTCCCACAGTCCCTCCGAGCAGTACTTC.